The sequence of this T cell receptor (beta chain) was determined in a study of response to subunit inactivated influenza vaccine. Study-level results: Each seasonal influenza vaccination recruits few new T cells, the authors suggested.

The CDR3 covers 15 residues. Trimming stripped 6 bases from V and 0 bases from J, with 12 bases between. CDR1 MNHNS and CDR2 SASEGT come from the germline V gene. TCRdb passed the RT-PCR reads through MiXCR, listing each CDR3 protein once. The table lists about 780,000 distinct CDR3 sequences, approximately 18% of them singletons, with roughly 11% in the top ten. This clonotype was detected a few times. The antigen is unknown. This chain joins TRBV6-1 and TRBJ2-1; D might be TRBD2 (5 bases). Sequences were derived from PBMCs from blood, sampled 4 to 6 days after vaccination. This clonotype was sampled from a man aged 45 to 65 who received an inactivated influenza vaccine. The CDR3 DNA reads TGTGCCAGCAGAGCTGGACTTAGCTCCTACAATGAGCAGTTCTTC. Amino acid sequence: CASRAGLSSYNEQFF.